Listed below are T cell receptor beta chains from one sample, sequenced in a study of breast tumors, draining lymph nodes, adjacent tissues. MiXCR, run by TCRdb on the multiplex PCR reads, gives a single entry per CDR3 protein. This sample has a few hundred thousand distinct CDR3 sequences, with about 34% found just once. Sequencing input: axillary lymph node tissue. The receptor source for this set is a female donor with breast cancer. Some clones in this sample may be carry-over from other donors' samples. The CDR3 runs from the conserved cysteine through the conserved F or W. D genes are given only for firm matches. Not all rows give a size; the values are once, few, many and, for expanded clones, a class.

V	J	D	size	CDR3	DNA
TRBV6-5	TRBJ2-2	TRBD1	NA	CASSYSTGTGAYTGELFF	TGTGCCAGCAGTTACTCGACCGGGACAGGGGCCTACACCGGGGAGCTGTTTTTT
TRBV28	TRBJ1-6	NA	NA	CASSSSGRYNPPLHF	TGTGCCAGCAGCTCCTCCGGACGCTATAATCCACCCCTCCACTTT
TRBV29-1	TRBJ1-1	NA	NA	CSVDTRQADYEAFF	TGCAGCGTCGATACCCGACAGGCTGACTATGAAGCTTTCTTT
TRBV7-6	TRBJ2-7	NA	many	CASSPSGLEQYF	TGTGCCAGCAGCCCGAGCGGCCTCGAGCAGTACTTC
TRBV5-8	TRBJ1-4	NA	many	CASSLALTNEKLFF	TGTGCCAGCAGCTTGGCCCTGACGAATGAAAAACTGTTTTTT
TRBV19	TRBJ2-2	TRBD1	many	CASSFGGRGLNTGELFF	TGTGCCAGTAGTTTTGGCGGCAGGGGGCTGAACACCGGGGAGCTGTTTTTT
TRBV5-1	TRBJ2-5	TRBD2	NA	CASSPAAGEETQYF	TGCGCCAGCAGCCCGGCGGCGGGAGAAGAGACCCAGTACTTC
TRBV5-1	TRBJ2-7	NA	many	CASSLAIGQGTYEQYF	TGCGCCAGCAGCTTGGCCATTGGGCAGGGCACCTACGAGCAGTACTTC
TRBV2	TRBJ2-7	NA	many	CASSDPTDEQYF	TGTGCCAGCAGTGACCCCACGGACGAGCAGTACTTC
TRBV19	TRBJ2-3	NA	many	CASSAHRGGIDTQYF	TGTGCCAGTAGTGCTCACAGGGGAGGAATAGATACGCAGTATTTT
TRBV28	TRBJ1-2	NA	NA	CATTGLWDGYTF	TGTGCCACCACGGGGCTCTGGGATGGCTACACCTTC
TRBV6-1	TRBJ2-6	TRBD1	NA	CAGGTGISGANVLTF	TGTGCCGGAGGGACAGGGATCTCTGGGGCCAACGTCCTGACTTTC
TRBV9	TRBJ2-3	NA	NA	CVSSVGAYPEDTQYF	TGTGTCAGCAGCGTAGGGGCATACCCAGAGGATACGCAGTATTTT
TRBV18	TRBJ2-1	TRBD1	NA	CASSQDRGEQFF	TGTGCCAGCTCACAAGACAGGGGTGAGCAGTTCTTC
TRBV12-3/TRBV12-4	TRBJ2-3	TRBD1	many	CASRAQGDHTDTQYF	TGTGCCAGCAGAGCCCAGGGGGACCACACAGATACGCAGTATTTT
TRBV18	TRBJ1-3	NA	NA	CASSPRQATTNGNTIYF	TGTGCCAGCTCACCAAGGCAGGCGACAACTAATGGAAACACCATATATTTT
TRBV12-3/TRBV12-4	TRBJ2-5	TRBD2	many	CASSLKASGTQYF	TGTGCCAGCAGTTTAAAGGCTAGCGGGACCCAGTACTTC
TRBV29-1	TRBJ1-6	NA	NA	CSQQGPNSPLHF	TGCAGCCAGCAGGGACCAAATTCACCCCTCCACTTT
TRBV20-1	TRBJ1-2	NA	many	CSARRSGAAYGYTF	TGCAGTGCTAGAAGGTCAGGGGCGGCCTATGGCTACACCTTC
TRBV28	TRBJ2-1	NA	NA	CAGRTGTAFNEQFF	TGTGCCGGCAGAACCGGGACTGCTTTCAATGAGCAGTTCTTC
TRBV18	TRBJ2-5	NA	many	CASSPFFVEGLLSQYF	TGTGCCAGCTCACCCTTCTTCGTGGAGGGCCTTTTGTCCCAGTACTTC
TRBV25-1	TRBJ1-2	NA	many	CASRTGIGGYTF	TGTGCCAGCAGAACAGGGATTGGTGGCTACACCTTC
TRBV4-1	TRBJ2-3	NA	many	CASSLVGGSYTDTQYF	TGCGCCAGCAGCCTAGTTGGGGGGTCTTACACAGATACGCAGTATTTT
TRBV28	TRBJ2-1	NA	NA	CASSLKNNEQFF	TGTGCCAGCAGTTTAAAGAACAATGAGCAGTTCTTC
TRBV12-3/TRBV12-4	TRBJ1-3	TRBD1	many	CASSWGQPSGNTIYF	TGTGCCAGCAGTTGGGGACAGCCCTCTGGAAACACCATATATTTT
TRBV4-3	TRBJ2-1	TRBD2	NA	CASSLRRLAGGRSSYNEQFF	TGCGCCAGCAGCCTCCGAAGACTAGCGGGGGGGAGGAGCTCCTACAATGAGCAGTTCTTC
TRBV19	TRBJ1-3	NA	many	CASSNSAMDSFSGNTIYF	TGTGCCAGTAGTAACTCGGCAATGGACAGTTTTTCTGGAAACACCATATATTTT
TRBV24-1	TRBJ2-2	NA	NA	CATSSRNSGEAGELFF	TGTGCCACCAGTAGTCGGAACTCAGGGGAGGCCGGGGAGCTGTTTTTT
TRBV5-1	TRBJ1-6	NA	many	CASSLGFSNSPLHF	TGCGCCAGCAGTTTGGGGTTCAGTAATTCACCCCTCCACTTT
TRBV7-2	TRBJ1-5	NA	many	CASSLAWTENQPQHF	TGTGCCAGCAGCTTAGCGTGGACAGAAAATCAGCCCCAGCATTTT
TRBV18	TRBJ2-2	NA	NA	CASSLGATGELFF	TGTGCCAGCTCACTTGGGGCCACCGGGGAGCTGTTTTTT
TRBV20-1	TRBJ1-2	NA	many	CSASLGQHYGYTF	TGCAGTGCAAGCCTAGGACAGCACTATGGCTACACCTTC
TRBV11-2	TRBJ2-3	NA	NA	CASSLVAGDTTDTQYF	TGCGCCAGCAGCTTGGTGGCAGGGGACACCACAGATACGCAGTATTTT
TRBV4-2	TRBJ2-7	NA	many	CASSQTGPSSYEQYF	TGTGCCAGCAGCCAGACAGGCCCGAGCTCCTACGAGCAGTACTTC
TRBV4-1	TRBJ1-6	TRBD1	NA	CASSHGQGMGSPLHF	TGCGCCAGCAGCCACGGACAGGGCATGGGTTCACCCCTCCACTTT
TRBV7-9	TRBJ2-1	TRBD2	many	CASSAGTSGIGYYNEQFF	TGTGCCAGCAGCGCGGGGACTAGCGGGATCGGCTACTACAATGAGCAGTTCTTC
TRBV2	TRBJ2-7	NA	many	CASSVDYSYEQYF	TGTGCCAGCAGTGTAGACTATTCCTACGAGCAGTACTTC
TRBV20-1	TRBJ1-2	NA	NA	CSARHRGGGSGYTF	TGCAGTGCTAGACATCGTGGGGGCGGGAGTGGGTACACCTTC
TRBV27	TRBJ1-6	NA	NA	CASSRQALNSPLHF	TGTGCCAGCAGTAGACAAGCGCTTAATTCACCCCTCCACTTT
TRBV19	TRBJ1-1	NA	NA	CASSLGQWENEAFF	TGTGCCAGCAGCTTGGGTCAGTGGGAGAATGAAGCTTTCTTT